These T cell receptor beta chains were read from a single sample in a study of blood T cells in healthy people across ages. A single record per CDR3 protein comes from TCRdb applying MiXCR to the 5' RACE reads. The data show around 1,700,000 distinct CDR3 sequences, with about 30% seen just once and less than 9.5% held by the top ten. Sequences were obtained from blood. These receptors were taken from a woman in her thirties in good health. The CDR3 runs from the conserved cysteine through the conserved F or W. D genes are given only for firm matches. Clone size is shown for a subset of rows, as once, few, many or a class of expanded clone.

CDR3nt	CDR3aa	d_gene	abundance	j_gene	v_gene
TGTGCCAGCTCACCATCTCGGGAGGGCGCAGATACGCAGTATTTT	CASSPSREGADTQYF	TRBD2	few	TRBJ2-3	TRBV18
TGTGCCAGCAGCCGAAACCGGGACCGACGAGAAGCTTTCTTT	CASSRNRDRREAFF	NA	few	TRBJ1-1	TRBV7-6
TGTGCCAGTAGTATTGCCGGACTAGCGAAATACAATGAGCAGTTCTTC	CASSIAGLAKYNEQFF	TRBD2	NA	TRBJ2-1	TRBV19
TGTGCCAGCAGCCAAACCCGGGGAAATGAGCAGTTCTTC	CASSQTRGNEQFF	NA	few	TRBJ2-1	TRBV12-3/TRBV12-4
TGTGCCAGCATGTTGGGGACTGGGGCCAACGTCCTGACTTTC	CASMLGTGANVLTF	NA	NA	TRBJ2-6	TRBV12-3/TRBV12-4
TGTGCCAGCAATCGGGGGTCCGATCAGCCCCAGCATTTT	CASNRGSDQPQHF	NA	NA	TRBJ1-5	TRBV6-6
TGTGCCAGTAGTATAGAACGACAGGGAAGCTACACCTTC	CASSIERQGSYTF	TRBD1	NA	TRBJ1-2	TRBV19
TGCGCCAGCAGCCAAGGGACAGGAGCGAATCAGCCCCAGCATTTT	CASSQGTGANQPQHF	TRBD1	many	TRBJ1-5	TRBV12-3/TRBV12-4
TGTGCCAGCGGATGGGGAGGAAACACCATATATTTT	CASGWGGNTIYF	NA	NA	TRBJ1-3	TRBV7-2
TGTGCCAGCAGCAGCACGATAGGGGGGACAGGCTATGGCTACACCTTC	CASSSTIGGTGYGYTF	TRBD1	few	TRBJ1-2	TRBV3-1
TGCAGCGTTCTACGTGCGGGCCCCTACAATGAGCAGTACTTC	CSVLRAGPYNEQYF	NA	few	TRBJ2-7	TRBV29-1
TGCGCCAGCAGCTTCTGGACTAGCGAAGGCAATGAGCAGTTCTTC	CASSFWTSEGNEQFF	TRBD2	few	TRBJ2-1	TRBV5-1
TGTGCCAGCAGGGATTGGAGTCGCGACGAGCAGTACTTC	CASRDWSRDEQYF	NA	few	TRBJ2-7	TRBV2
TGTGCCAGCAGCGTAGCTGGTACGTCCATAGATACGCAGTATTTT	CASSVAGTSIDTQYF	NA	few	TRBJ2-3	TRBV9
TGTGCCACCAGTGGCGAGGGATACAATCAGCCCCAGCATTTT	CATSGEGYNQPQHF	NA	NA	TRBJ1-5	TRBV24-1
TGCAGTGCTAGTAAAGGGGGGCTAGCGGGAAGGTATGAGCAGTTCTTC	CSASKGGLAGRYEQFF	TRBD2	NA	TRBJ2-1	TRBV20-1
TGCGCCACCTCAGTAGGACTCTACCTCTACAATGAGCAGTTCTTC	CATSVGLYLYNEQFF	NA	NA	TRBJ2-1	TRBV4-3
TGCAGTACCAGAGCCCCAGGGACGGGAGATTTCGGCACAGATACGCAGTATTTT	CSTRAPGTGDFGTDTQYF	NA	NA	TRBJ2-3	TRBV20-1
TGTGCCAGCAGTGGATATGCGCGGAGGTCCTATGGCTACACCTTC	CASSGYARRSYGYTF	NA	NA	TRBJ1-2	TRBV2
TGTGCCAGCAGCGTAATGGGACAGGAGAATTCACCCCTCCACTTT	CASSVMGQENSPLHF	TRBD1	few	TRBJ1-6	TRBV9
TGTGCCAGCAGCACTCGGACAGCGGGGACCGGGGAGCTGTTTTTT	CASSTRTAGTGELFF	NA	few	TRBJ2-2	TRBV7-2
TGTGCCAGCTCTCGTACCGTCGGGGTTGGAACTGAAGCTTTCTTT	CASSRTVGVGTEAFF	NA	NA	TRBJ1-1	TRBV18
TGTGCCTGGAGTGCCTCCTGGGACCTCACGCAGTATTTT	CAWSASWDLTQYF	NA	NA	TRBJ2-3	TRBV30
TGTGCCAGCAGAGACCTAGGAAGTGAGCAGTTCTTC	CASRDLGSEQFF	NA	few	TRBJ2-1	TRBV7-2
TGTGCCAGCAGTGACTCAGGAGGAGCTGATGAGCAGTTCTTC	CASSDSGGADEQFF	NA	NA	TRBJ2-1	TRBV6-4
TGTGCCATCTCGGAGGCCCCTCGGGAAAAACTGTTTTTT	CAISEAPREKLFF	NA	few	TRBJ1-4	TRBV10-3
TGTGCCAGCAGTGCAGGACCAAGGCAGCCCCAGCATTTT	CASSAGPRQPQHF	NA	NA	TRBJ1-5	TRBV2
TGCGCCAGCAGCCTGATACCGGGACAGGGGGGGACTAGCCGAGGCAATAATTACAATGAGCAGTTCTTC	CASSLIPGQGGTSRGNNYNEQFF	TRBD1	NA	TRBJ2-1	TRBV4-1
TGTGCCAGCAGCCAAAATAGGGGCAGGCGCGCGACCTACGAGCAGTACTTC	CASSQNRGRRATYEQYF	NA	few	TRBJ2-7	TRBV7-2
TGCAGTGCTAGAGTCACCGGGACACCCTCCTATGGCTACACCTTC	CSARVTGTPSYGYTF	NA	NA	TRBJ1-2	TRBV20-1
TGCAGCGCTGAGGTCAGCAGCAATCAGCCCCAGCATTTT	CSAEVSSNQPQHF	NA	many	TRBJ1-5	TRBV29-1
TGTGCCAGCAGTTCTCAGCGGGGGGTCTACAATGAGCAGTTCTTC	CASSSQRGVYNEQFF	TRBD2	NA	TRBJ2-1	TRBV7-2
TGTGCCAGCACATCCGGGACAGGGGTTTCCACCTACGAGCAGTACTTC	CASTSGTGVSTYEQYF	TRBD1	few	TRBJ2-7	TRBV6-1
TGTGCCAGCAGTTTGGAGCGGGGGCCCTCCTACGAGCAGTACTTC	CASSLERGPSYEQYF	TRBD2	many	TRBJ2-7	TRBV7-2
TGTGCCAGCAGCTTCCGGGAGACTAATGAAAAACTGTTTTTT	CASSFRETNEKLFF	NA	NA	TRBJ1-4	TRBV7-9
TGTGCCAGCAGCGGGGTCATGGGAGAGACCCAGTACTTC	CASSGVMGETQYF	NA	NA	TRBJ2-5	TRBV7-2
TGCGCCAGCAGCTTGGCGTTGCCGGGCAATTCACCCCTCCACTTT	CASSLALPGNSPLHF	NA	NA	TRBJ1-6	TRBV5-1
TGTGCCAGCAGGTGGGGACCCCGCTACGAGCAGTACTTC	CASRWGPRYEQYF	NA	few	TRBJ2-7	TRBV28
TGCAGCGTTTTCGCGAGTCTAGGGGGAGGGATGCAGTTCTTC	CSVFASLGGGMQFF	NA	few	TRBJ2-1	TRBV29-1
TGCAGTGCCAAAAAGGACAGGAATCCCTACGAGCAGTACTTC	CSAKKDRNPYEQYF	TRBD1	many	TRBJ2-7	TRBV20-1
TGTGCCAGCAGTTTATTCCCCCCGGGACTAGGTCTCTACGAGCAGTACTTC	CASSLFPPGLGLYEQYF	TRBD2	few	TRBJ2-7	TRBV27
TGCGCCAGCAGCCAAGATATGGTTGGAGGGGGCGAGCAGTACTTC	CASSQDMVGGGEQYF	NA	few	TRBJ2-7	TRBV4-1
TGTGCCAGCAGCGCAACGGATGAGCAGTTCTTC	CASSATDEQFF	NA	few	TRBJ2-1	TRBV7-2
TGCAGTGCTAGGAGTAGCAAGGGAGATACGCAGTATTTT	CSARSSKGDTQYF	NA	few	TRBJ2-3	TRBV20-1
TGCGCCAGCGGCTTGGCCAAGGACGGGAAAGCTTTCTTT	CASGLAKDGKAFF	NA	few	TRBJ1-1	TRBV5-1
TGTGCCAGCTCCGTGCCCCCTACCTACGAGCAGTACTTC	CASSVPPTYEQYF	NA	many	TRBJ2-7	TRBV28
TGTGCCAGCAGGGGGTCGGGGAATGAGCAGTTCTTC	CASRGSGNEQFF	NA	many	TRBJ2-1	TRBV6-6
TGTGCCAGCAACTCACCCCTCCGGGATCCAAATCAGCCCCAGCATTTT	CASNSPLRDPNQPQHF	NA	NA	TRBJ1-5	TRBV25-1
TGTGCCAGCACGGGCGGGCCCCTGGGCACAGATACGCAGTATTTT	CASTGGPLGTDTQYF	NA	NA	TRBJ2-3	TRBV28
TGTGCCAGCAGTTCCCCGGGACTAGCGGCCAGCTCCTACGAGCAGTACTTC	CASSSPGLAASSYEQYF	TRBD2	many	TRBJ2-7	TRBV6-2/TRBV6-3
TGTGCCAGCAGCTTATACGACCGATCCTATGGCTACACCTTC	CASSLYDRSYGYTF	NA	few	TRBJ1-2	TRBV7-9
TGTGCCAGCAGTCCCCGTAGCGGGACTTATAATGAGCAGTTCTTC	CASSPRSGTYNEQFF	TRBD2	NA	TRBJ2-1	TRBV12-3/TRBV12-4
TGTGCCAGCAGCAATCCGGGAGATACGCAGTATTTT	CASSNPGDTQYF	NA	many	TRBJ2-3	TRBV7-2
TGTGCCAGCAGCTTGAGTGGGGTAGGGACCCAGTACTTC	CASSLSGVGTQYF	NA	many	TRBJ2-5	TRBV5-6
TGCAGTGCTAGCCCCCGGGACGGCCCTGAAAAACTGTTTTTT	CSASPRDGPEKLFF	NA	NA	TRBJ1-4	TRBV20-1
TGCGCCAGTGCCACCACGGGGACCGTTCAAGAGACCCAGTACTTC	CASATTGTVQETQYF	NA	NA	TRBJ2-5	TRBV5-1
TGTGCCAGCAGTCGACAGGGGGCAGGAAATCAGCCCCAGCATTTT	CASSRQGAGNQPQHF	TRBD1	NA	TRBJ1-5	TRBV2
TGTGCCAGCAGCTCAAATAGGGATGCGGAGACCCAGTACTTC	CASSSNRDAETQYF	NA	NA	TRBJ2-5	TRBV7-9